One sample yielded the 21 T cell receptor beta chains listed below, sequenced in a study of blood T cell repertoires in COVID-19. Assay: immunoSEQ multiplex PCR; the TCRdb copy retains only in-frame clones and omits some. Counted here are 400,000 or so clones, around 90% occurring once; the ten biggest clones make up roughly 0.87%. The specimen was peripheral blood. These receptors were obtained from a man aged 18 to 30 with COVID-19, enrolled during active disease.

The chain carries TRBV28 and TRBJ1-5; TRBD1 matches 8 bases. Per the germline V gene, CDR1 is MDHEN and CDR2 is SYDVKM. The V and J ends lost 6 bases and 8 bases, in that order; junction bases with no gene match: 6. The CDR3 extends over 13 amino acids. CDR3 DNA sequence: TGTGCCAGCAGGGGCACAGGGGGAAAGCCCCAGCATTTT. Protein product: CASRGTGGKPQHF.

This CDR3 is CASSHRDIEKLFF. The CDR3 bases are TGCGCCAGCAGTCATAGGGACATAGAAAAACTGTTTTTT. J is TRBJ1-4 and V is TRBV4-1, with D perhaps TRBD1 (6 bases). Germline V gives CDR1 MGHRA, CDR2 YSYEKL. Deletions cut 6 bases from V and 8 bases from J, with 13 bases between. CDR3 length: 13 amino acids.

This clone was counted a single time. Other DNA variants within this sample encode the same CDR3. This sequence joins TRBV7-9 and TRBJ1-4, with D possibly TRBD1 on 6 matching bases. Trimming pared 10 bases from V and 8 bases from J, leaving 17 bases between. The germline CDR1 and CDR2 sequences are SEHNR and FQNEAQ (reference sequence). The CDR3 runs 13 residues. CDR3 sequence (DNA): TGTGCCACCGGGACAACCCGAGGGGAAAAACTGTTTTTT. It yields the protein CATGTTRGEKLFF. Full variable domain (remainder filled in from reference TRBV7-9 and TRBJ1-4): DTGVSQNPRHKITKRGQNVTFRCDPISEHNRLYWYRQTLGQGPEFLTYFQNEAQLEKSRLLSDRFSAERPKGSFSTLEIQRTEQGDSAMYLCATGTTRGEKLFFGSGTQLSVL.

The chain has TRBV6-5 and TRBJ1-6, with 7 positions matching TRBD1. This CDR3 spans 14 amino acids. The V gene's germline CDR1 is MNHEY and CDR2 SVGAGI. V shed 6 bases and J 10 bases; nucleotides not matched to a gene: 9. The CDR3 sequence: CASRRQGRGSPLHF. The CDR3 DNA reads TGTGCCAGCAGGAGACAGGGAAGAGGATCACCCCTCCACTTT.

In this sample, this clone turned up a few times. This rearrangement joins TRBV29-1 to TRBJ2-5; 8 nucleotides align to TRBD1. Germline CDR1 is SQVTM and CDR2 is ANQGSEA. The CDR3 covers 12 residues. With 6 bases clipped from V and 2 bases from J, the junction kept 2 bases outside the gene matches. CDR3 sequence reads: CSVDRGQETQYF. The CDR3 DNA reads TGCAGCGTAGACAGGGGACAAGAGACCCAGTACTTC.

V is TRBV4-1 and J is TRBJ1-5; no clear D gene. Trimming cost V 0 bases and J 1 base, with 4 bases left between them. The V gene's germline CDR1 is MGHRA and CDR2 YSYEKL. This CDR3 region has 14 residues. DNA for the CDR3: TGCGCCAGCAGCCAAGACCAGAGCAATCAGCCCCAGCATTTT. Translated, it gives CASSQDQSNQPQHF.

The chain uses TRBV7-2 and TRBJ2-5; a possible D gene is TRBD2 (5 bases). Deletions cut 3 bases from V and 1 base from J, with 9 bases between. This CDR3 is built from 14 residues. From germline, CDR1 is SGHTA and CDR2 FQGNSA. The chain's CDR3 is CASSFIRGQETQYF. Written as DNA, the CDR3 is TGTGCCAGCAGCTTTATACGGGGCCAAGAGACCCAGTACTTC.

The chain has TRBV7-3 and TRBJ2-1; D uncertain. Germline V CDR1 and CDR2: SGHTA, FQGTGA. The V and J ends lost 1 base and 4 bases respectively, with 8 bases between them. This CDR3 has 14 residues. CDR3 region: CASSLRPRYNEQFF. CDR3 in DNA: TGTGCCAGCAGCTTAAGGCCTAGATACAATGAGCAGTTCTTC.

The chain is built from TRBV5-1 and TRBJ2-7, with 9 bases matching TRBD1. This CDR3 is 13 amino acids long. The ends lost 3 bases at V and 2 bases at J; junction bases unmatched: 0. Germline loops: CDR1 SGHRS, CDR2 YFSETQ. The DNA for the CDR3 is TGCGCCAGCAGCTGGGACAGGGCCTACGAGCAGTACTTC. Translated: CASSWDRAYEQYF.

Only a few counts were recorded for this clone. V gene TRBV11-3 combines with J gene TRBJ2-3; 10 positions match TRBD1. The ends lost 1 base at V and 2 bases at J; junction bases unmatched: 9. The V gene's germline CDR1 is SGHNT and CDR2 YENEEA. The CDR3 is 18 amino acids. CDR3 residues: CASSLVTLGTGDTDTQYF. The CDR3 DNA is TGTGCCAGCAGCTTAGTTACCCTCGGGACAGGGGACACAGATACGCAGTATTTT. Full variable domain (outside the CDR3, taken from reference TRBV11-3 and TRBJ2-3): EAGVVQSPRYKIIEKKQPVAFWCNPISGHNTLYWYLQNLGQGPELLIRYENEEAVDDSQLPKDRFSAERLKGVDSTLKIQPAELGDSAVYLCASSLVTLGTGDTDTQYFGPGTRLTVL.

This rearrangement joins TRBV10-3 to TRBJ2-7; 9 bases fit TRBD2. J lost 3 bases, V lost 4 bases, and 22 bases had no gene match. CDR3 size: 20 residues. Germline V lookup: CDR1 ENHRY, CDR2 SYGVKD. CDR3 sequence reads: CAISGFLEGTSHVIVYEQYF. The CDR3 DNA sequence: TGTGCCATCAGTGGGTTCCTGGAGGGGACTAGCCATGTGATAGTCTACGAGCAGTACTTC.

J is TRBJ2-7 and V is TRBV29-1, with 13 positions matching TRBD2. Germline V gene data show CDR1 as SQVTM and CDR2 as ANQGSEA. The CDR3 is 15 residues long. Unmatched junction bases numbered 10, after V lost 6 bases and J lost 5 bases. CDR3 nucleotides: TGCAGCGTATCCTCCGAGACTAGCGGGGGGAACGAGCAGTACTTC. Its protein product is CSVSSETSGGNEQYF.

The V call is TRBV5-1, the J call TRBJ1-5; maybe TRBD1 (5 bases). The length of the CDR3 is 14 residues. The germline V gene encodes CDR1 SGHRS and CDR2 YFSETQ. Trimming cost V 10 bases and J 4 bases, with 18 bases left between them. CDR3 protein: CASREGLENQPQHF. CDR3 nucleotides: TGCGCCTCCAGGGAGGGGCTCGAGAATCAGCCCCAGCATTTT.

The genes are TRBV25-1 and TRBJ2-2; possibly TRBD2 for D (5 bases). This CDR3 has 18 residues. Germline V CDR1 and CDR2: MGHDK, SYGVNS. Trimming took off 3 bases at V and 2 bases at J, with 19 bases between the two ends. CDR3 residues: CASSDRKGREGNTGELFF. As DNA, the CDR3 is TGTGCCAGCAGTGACAGGAAAGGGCGTGAGGGAAACACCGGGGAGCTGTTTTTT.

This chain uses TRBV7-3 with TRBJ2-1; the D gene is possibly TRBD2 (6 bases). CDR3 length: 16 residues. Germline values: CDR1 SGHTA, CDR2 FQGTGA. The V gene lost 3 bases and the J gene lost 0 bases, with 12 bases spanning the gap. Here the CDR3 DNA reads TGTGCCAGCAGCTTGAAGCCGCGGGACTCCTACAATGAGCAGTTCTTC. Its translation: CASSLKPRDSYNEQFF.

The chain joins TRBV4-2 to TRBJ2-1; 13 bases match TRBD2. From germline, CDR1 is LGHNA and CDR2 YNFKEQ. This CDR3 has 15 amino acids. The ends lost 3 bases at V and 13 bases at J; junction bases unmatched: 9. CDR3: CASSHVGGTSGDQFF. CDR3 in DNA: TGTGCCAGCAGCCACGTGGGCGGGACTAGCGGGGACCAGTTCTTC.

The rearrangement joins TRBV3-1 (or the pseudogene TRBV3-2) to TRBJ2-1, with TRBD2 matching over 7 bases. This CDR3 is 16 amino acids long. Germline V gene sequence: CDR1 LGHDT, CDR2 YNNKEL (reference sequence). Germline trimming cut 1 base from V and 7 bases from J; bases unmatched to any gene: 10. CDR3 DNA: TGTGCCAGCAGCCAAGCGGGAGGTGGGTTTTCAAATGAGCAGTTCTTC. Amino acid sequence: CASSQAGGGFSNEQFF.

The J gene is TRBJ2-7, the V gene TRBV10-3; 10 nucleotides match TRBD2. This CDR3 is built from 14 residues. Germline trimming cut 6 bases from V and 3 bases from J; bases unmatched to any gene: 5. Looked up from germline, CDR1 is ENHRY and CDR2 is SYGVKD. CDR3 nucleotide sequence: TGTGCCATCAGCGGAGGGACTAGCGACTACGAGCAGTACTTC. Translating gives CAISGGTSDYEQYF.

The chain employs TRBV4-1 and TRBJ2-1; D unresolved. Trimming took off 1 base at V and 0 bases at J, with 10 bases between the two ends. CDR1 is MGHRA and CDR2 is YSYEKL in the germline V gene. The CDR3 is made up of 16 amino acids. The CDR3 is CASSQGRSGSYNEQFF. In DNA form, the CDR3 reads TGCGCCAGCAGCCAAGGTCGCTCCGGCTCCTACAATGAGCAGTTCTTC.

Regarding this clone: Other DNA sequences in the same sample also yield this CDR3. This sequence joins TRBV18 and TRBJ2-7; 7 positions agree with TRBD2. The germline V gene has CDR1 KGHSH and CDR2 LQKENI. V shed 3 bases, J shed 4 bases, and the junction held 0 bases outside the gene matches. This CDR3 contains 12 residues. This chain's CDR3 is CASSPGGYEQYF. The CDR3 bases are TGTGCCAGCTCACCGGGAGGGTACGAGCAGTACTTC. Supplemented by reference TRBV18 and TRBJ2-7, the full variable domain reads NAGVMQNPRHLVRRRGQEARLRCSPMKGHSHVYWYRQLPEEGLKFMVYLQKENIIDESGMPKERFSAEFPKEGPSILRIQQVVRGDSAAYFCASSPGGYEQYFGPGTRLTVT.

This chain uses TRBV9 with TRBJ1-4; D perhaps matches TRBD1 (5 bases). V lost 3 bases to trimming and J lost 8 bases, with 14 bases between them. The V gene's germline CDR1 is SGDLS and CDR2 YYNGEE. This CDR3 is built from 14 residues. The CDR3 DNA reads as TGTGCCAGCAGCGCCAGTACAGGTTCCGAAAAACTGTTTTTT. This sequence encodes CASSASTGSEKLFF.